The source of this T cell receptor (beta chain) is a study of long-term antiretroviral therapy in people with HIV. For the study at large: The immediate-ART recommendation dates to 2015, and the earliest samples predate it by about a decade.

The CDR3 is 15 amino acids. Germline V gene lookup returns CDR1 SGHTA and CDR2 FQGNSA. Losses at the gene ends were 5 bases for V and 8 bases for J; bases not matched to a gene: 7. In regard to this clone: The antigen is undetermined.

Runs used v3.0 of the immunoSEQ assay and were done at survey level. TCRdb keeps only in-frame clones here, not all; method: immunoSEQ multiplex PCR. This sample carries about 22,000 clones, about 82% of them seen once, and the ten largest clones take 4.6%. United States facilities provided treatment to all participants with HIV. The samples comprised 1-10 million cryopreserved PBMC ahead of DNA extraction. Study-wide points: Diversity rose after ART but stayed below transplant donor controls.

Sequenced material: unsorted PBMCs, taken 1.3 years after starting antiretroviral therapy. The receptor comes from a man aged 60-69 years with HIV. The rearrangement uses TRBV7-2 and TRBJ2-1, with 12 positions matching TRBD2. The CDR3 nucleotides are TGTGCCAGCAGCCAGACTAGCGGGGGAGTCGATGAGCAGTTCTTC. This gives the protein CASSQTSGGVDEQFF.